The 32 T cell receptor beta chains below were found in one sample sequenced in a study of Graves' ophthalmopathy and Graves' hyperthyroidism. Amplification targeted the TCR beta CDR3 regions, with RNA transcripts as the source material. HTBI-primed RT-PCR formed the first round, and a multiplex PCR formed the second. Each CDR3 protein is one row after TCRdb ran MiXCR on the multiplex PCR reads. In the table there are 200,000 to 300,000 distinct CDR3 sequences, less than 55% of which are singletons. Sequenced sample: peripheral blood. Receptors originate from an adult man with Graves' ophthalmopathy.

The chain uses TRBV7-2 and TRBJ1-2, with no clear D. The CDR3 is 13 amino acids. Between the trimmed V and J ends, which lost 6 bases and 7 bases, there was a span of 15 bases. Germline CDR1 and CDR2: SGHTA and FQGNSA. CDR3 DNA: TGTGCCAGCAGTCTAGGACGGGGAGGTGGCTACACCTTC. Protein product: CASSLGRGGGYTF.

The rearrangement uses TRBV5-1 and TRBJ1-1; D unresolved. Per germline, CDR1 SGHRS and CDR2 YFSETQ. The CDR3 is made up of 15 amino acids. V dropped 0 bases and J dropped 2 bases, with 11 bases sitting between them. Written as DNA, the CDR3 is TGCGCCAGCAGCTTGGCGGTACGCAGCAACACTGAAGCTTTCTTT. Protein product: CASSLAVRSNTEAFF.

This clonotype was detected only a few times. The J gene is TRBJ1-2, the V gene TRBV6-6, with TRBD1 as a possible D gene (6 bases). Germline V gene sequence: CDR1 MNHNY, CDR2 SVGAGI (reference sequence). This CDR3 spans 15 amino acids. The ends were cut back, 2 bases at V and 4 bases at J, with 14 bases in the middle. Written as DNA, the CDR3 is TGTGCCAGCAGTTACCGGGCAGGGGACGGCTATGGCTACACCTTC. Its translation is CASSYRAGDGYGYTF.

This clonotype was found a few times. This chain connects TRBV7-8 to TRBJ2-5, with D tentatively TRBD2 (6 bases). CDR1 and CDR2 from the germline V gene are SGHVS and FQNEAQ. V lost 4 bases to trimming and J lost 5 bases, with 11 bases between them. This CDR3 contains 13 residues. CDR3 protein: CASSSYRGETQYF. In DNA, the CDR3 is TGTGCCAGCAGCTCATATCGGGGGGAGACCCAGTACTTC.

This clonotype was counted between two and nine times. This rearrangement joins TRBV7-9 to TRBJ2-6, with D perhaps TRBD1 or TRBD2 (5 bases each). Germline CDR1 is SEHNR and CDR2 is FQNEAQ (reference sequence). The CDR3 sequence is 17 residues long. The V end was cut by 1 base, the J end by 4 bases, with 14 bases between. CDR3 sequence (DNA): TGTGCCAGCAGCTTAGTGGGACGGACTCGCGGGGCCAACGTCCTGACTTTC. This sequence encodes CASSLVGRTRGANVLTF.

In DNA, the CDR3 is TGTGCCAGCAGCTTTCCTAAGACGATTAGCAAAGAGACCCAGTACTTC. It specifies CASSFPKTISKETQYF. The chain carries TRBV7-6 and TRBJ2-5; D not certain. Germline CDR1 is SGHVS and CDR2 is FNYEAQ. The V and J ends lost 3 bases and 3 bases respectively, with 17 bases between them. The CDR3 length is 16 residues.

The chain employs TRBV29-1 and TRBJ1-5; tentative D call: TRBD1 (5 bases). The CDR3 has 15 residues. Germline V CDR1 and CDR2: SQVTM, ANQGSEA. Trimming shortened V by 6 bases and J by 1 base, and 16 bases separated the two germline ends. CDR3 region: CSVPARVRSNQPQHF. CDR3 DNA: TGCAGCGTCCCCGCCAGGGTAAGGAGCAATCAGCCCCAGCATTTT.

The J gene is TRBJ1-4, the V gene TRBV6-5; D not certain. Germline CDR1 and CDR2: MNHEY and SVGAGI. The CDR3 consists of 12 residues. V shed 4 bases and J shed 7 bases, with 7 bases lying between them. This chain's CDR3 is CASSWASEKLFF. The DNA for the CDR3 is TGTGCCAGCAGTTGGGCTTCTGAAAAACTGTTTTTT.

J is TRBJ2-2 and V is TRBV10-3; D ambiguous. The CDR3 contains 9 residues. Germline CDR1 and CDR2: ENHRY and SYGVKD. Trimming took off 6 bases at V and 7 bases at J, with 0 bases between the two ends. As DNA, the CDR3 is TGTGCCATCAGCGGGGAGCTGTTTTTT. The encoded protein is CAISGELFF.

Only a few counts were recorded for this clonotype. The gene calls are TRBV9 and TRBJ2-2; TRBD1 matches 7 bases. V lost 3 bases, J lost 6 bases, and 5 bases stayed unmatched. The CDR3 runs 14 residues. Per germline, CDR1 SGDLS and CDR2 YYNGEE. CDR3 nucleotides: TGTGCCAGCAGCGGCCCGACAGGGTCCGGGGAGCTGTTTTTT. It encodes CASSGPTGSGELFF. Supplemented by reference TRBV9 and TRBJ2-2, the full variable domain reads DSGVTQTPKHLITATGQRVTLRCSPRSGDLSVYWYQQSLDQGLQFLIQYYNGEERAKGNILERFSAQQFPDLHSELNLSSLELGDSALYFCASSGPTGSGELFFGEGSRLTVL.

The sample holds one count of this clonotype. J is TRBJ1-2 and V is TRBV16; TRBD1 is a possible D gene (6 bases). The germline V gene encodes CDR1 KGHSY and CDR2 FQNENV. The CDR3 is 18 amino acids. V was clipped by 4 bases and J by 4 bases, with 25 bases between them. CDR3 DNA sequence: TGTGCCAGCAGCCTCCCCCCCTGGAGGGGGACCGCCGCCTATGGCTACACCTTC. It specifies CASSLPPWRGTAAYGYTF.

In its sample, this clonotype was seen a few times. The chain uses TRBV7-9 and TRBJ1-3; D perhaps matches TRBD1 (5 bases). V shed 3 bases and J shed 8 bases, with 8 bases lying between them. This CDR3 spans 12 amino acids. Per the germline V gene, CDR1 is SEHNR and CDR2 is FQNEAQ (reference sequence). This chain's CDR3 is CASSFGADTIYF. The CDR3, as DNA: TGTGCCAGCAGCTTCGGGGCGGACACCATATATTTT.

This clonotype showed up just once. For the CDR3, the DNA is TGTGCCAGCAGTGAATTAGGCTACTTCTCCTACGAGCAGTACTTC. The encoded protein is CASSELGYFSYEQYF. The chain couples TRBV12-3 or TRBV12-4 to TRBJ2-7; D unclear. The CDR3 sequence is 15 residues long. The V end lost 5 bases, the J end lost 0 bases, and 14 bases lay between the germline ends.

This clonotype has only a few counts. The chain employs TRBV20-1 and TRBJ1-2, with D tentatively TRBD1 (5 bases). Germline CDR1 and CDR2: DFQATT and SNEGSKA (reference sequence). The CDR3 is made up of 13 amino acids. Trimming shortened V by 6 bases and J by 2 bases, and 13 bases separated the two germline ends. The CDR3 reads CSARTLLNYGYTF. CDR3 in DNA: TGCAGTGCCAGGACACTATTAAACTATGGCTACACCTTC.

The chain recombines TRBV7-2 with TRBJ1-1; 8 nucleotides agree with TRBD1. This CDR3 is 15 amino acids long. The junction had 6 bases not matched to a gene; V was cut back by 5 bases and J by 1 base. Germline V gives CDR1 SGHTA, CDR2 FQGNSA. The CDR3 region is CASSRRQGQNTEAFF. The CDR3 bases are TGTGCCAGCAGCCGAAGACAGGGGCAGAACACTGAAGCTTTCTTT.

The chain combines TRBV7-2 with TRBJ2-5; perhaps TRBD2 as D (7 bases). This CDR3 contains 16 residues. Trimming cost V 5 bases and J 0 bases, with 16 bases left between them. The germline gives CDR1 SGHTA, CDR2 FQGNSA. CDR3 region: CASSRPRGGNQETQYF. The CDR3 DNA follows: TGTGCCAGCAGCCGCCCAAGGGGGGGGAACCAAGAGACCCAGTACTTC.

DNA of the CDR3: TGTGCCAGCAGCTTAGAGACTGCCGACCCCTACGAGCAGTACTTC. It is translated as CASSLETADPYEQYF. This chain uses TRBV7-9 with TRBJ2-7; D ambiguous. CDR1 SEHNR and CDR2 FQNEAQ come from the germline V gene (reference sequence). V was cut by 1 base and J by 2 bases, with 12 bases left in between. The CDR3 totals 15 residues.

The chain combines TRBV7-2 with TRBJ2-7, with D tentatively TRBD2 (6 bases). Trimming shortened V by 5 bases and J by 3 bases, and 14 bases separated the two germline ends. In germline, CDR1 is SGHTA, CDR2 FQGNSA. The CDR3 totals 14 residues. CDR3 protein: CASSTGLDFYEQYF. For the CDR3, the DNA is TGTGCCAGCAGCACGGGACTCGATTTCTACGAGCAGTACTTC.

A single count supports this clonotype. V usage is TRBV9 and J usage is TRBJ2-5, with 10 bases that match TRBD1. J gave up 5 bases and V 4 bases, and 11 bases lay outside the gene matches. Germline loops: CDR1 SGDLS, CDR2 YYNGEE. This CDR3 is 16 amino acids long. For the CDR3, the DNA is TGTGCCAGCAGCATCTCCGGGACAGGGGTGGAGGAGACCCAGTACTTC. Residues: CASSISGTGVEETQYF.

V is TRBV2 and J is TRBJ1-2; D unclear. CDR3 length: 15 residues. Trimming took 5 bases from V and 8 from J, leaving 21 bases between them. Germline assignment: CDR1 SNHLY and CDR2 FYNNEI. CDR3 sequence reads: CASSSKYTRLGGYTF. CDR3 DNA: TGTGCCAGCAGTTCAAAATACACCCGCCTGGGGGGCTACACCTTC.

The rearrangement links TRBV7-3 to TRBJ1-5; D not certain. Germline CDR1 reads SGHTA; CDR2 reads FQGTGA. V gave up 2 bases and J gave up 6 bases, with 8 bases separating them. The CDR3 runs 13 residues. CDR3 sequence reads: CASSLDPGQPQHF. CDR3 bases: TGTGCCAGCAGCTTAGATCCCGGTCAGCCCCAGCATTTT.

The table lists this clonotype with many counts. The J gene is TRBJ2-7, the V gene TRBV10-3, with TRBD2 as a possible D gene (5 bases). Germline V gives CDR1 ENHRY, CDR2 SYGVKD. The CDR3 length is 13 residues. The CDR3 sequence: CAISESIGGGPVV. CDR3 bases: TGTGCCATCAGTGAGTCGATAGGCGGAGGCCCTGTGGTC.

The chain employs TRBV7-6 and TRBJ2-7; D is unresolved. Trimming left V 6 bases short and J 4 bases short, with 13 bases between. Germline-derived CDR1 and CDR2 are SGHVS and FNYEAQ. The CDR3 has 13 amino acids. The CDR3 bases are TGTGCCAGCAGTTACGCGGAGAAGTACGAGCAGTACTTC. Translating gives CASSYAEKYEQYF.

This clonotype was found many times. In nucleotides, the CDR3 is TGCAGTGCTAGGAGGGGACCGTACGAGCAGTACTTC. Translated, it gives CSARRGPYEQYF. The chain couples TRBV20-1 to TRBJ2-7, with D perhaps given as TRBD1 or TRBD2 (5 bases each). The CDR3 extends over 12 amino acids. CDR1 and CDR2 (germline): DFQATT, SNEGSKA (reference sequence). The ends were cut back, 3 bases at V and 4 bases at J, with 10 bases in the middle.

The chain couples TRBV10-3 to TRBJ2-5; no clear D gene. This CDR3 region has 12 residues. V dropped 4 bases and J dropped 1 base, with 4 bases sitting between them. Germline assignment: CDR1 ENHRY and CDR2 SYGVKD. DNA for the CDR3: TGTGCCATCAGTGGGGGCCAAGAGACCCAGTACTTC. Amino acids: CAISGGQETQYF.

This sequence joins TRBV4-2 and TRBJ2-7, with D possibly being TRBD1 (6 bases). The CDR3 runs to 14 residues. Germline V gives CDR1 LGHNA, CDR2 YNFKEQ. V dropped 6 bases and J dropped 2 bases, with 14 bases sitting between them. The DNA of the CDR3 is TGTGCCAGCAGTAACCCGGGACACGCCTACGAGCAGTACTTC. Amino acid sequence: CASSNPGHAYEQYF.

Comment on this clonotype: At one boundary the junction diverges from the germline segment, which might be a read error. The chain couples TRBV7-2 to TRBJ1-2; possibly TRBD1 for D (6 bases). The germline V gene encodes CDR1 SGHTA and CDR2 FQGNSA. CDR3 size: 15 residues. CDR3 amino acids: CASSLVAGAADGYTF. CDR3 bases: TGCGCCAGCAGCTTGGTGGCGGGGGCGGCCGATGGCTACACCTTC.

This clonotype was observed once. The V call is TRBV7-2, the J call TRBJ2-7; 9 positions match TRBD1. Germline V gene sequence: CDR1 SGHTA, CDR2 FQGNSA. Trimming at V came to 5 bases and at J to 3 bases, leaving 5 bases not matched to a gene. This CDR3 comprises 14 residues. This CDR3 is CASSRTGDVYEQYF. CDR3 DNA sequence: TGTGCCAGCAGCCGGACAGGGGACGTCTACGAGCAGTACTTC.

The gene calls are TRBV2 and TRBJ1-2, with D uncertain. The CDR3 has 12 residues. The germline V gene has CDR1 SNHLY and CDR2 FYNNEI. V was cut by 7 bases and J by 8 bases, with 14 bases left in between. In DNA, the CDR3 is TGTGCCAGCAAATCTCTCGGACGAGGCTACACCTTC. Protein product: CASKSLGRGYTF.

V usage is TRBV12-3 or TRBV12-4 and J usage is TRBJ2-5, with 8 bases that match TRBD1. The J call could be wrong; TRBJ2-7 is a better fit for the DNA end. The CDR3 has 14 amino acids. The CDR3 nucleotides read TGTGCCAGCAGTTTCTGGGACAGGTTGCACGAGCAGTACTTC. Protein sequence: CASSFWDRLHEQYF.

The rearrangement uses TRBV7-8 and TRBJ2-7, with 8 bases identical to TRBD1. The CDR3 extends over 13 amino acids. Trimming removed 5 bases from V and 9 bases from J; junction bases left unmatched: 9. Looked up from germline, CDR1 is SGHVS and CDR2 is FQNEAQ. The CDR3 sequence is CASSEETGVGQYF. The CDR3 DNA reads TGTGCCAGCAGCGAAGAGACAGGGGTCGGGCAGTACTTC.

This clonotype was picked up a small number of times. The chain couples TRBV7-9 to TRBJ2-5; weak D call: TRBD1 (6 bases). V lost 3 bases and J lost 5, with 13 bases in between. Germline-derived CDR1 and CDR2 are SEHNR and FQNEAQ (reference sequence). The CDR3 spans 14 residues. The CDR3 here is CASSFTGNGETQYF. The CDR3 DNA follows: TGTGCCAGCAGCTTCACAGGGAATGGGGAGACCCAGTACTTC.